One T cell receptor (beta chain) is described in this entry. Its specific antigen is unknown. No qualities accompany the bases; no much larger clone lies one base away. This entry belongs to a study of cytomegalovirus exposure and HLA in healthy donors (TCRdb year 2017). In the study overall: A later analysis indicated that the 120 validation repertoires were generated on the platform also employed for the 720 or so repertoires of the first cohort. Along with the roughly 700-subject first cohort, a separate validation cohort of 120 different subjects was used. The study aimed to test whether cataloging public T cell receptors could reveal signatures of past pathogen exposure. To predict cytomegalovirus infection status, the study brought together high-throughput TCR immunosequencing, statistical association of individual TCRs with disease status, and machine learning. Summary of the overall study and its limitations: A later analysis had no HLA typing for the validation cohort, so co-occurrence there was scored across all 110 or so repertoires. The classifier was reported to diagnose cytomegalovirus status with high specificity and sensitivity in both the original cohort and the validation cohort. The authors suggested that the approach could potentially be extended to other disease states and immunological phenotypes. Subsequent analysis determined that TCRs grouped into clusters in the first cohort also showed a tendency toward co-occurrence across the 120 or so validation repertoires, and 85% to 95% of cluster scores exceeded 0. Across donors, most TCR sequences were observed very rarely, whereas some public TCRs were present in many individuals. In the study, some 160 TCR beta chains were listed as associated with cytomegalovirus. Three of the identified cytomegalovirus-associated TCR beta chains were confirmed in vitro to be specific for cytomegalovirus antigens.

The library was generated by the immunoSEQ multiplex PCR assay. On the authors' methods: A statistical classification framework was built to diagnose cytomegalovirus status from the catalog of TCR beta chain sequences. In its TCRdb copy, this immuneACCESS table keeps in-frame sequences only and misses some clones. Where compared with another copy, unresolved V genes explain less than half of these, and the others have no known cause. V and J calls and clone size are as listed in that table; D and trimming were resolved from the DNA. This sample comprises some 290,000 clones, roughly 88% of them detected only once. Approximately 0.95% of the sample lies in the top ten. Donors formed part of the validation cohort, which comprised over a hundred subjects and was distinct from the first cohort of fewer than 750 subjects. CDR1 and CDR2 (KGHSH, LQKENI) derive from the germline V gene. V is pruned by 2 bases and J by 1 base, leaving 2 bases of the junction without a gene match. Reading from cysteine to phenylalanine, the CDR3 counts 15 amino acids. The retained sequence is limited to the CDR3, 45 bases, with the frame set at the first base.

This chain is built from TRBV18 and TRBJ1-1; 9 bases in the middle match TRBD1. Sequencing used PBMCs. This receptor was taken from a man aged 25-45 years in good health and CMV-seronegative. The sequence in DNA is TGTGCCAGCTCACCAGGGACAGGGTCGAACACTGAAGCTTTCTTT. This encodes CASSPGTGSNTEAFF.